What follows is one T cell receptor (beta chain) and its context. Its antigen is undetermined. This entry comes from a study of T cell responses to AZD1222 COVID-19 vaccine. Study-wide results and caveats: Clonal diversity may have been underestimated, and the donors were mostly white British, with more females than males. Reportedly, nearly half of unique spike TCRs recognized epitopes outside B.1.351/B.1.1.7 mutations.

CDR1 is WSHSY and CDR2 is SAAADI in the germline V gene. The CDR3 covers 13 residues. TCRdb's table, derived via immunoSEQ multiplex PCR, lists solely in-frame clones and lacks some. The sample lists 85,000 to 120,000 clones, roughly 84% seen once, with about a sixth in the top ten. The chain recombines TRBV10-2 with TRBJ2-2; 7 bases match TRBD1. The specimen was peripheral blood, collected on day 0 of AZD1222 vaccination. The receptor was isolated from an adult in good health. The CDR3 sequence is CALQGWDTGELFF. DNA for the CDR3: TGCGCATTACAGGGGTGGGACACCGGGGAGCTGTTTTTT.